Listed below are T cell receptor beta chains from one sample, sequenced in a study of control samples from healthy donors and cancer patients. Sequencing used immunoSEQ multiplex PCR; TCRdb keeps in-frame clones, though not all of them. Here the sample spans about 160,000 clones, over 95% being singletons. Sequencing was performed on blood. These receptors were obtained from a woman younger than 45 in good health. The CDR3 runs from the conserved cysteine through the conserved F or W.

CDR3 length: 16
V gene: TRBV28
CDR3 protein: CASSLFRGQGHQPQHF

CDR3 length: 19
V gene: TRBV6-1
CDR3 protein: CASSERGDGRRFADTEAFF

CDR3 length: 16
V gene: TRBV6-6
CDR3 protein: CASSTGQGTNTGELFF

CDR3 length: 13
V gene: TRBV30
CDR3 protein: CACRDRGPYGYTF

CDR3 length: 14
V gene: TRBV10-3
CDR3 protein: CAISDDTRWSEQFF

CDR3 length: 14
V gene: TRBV24-1
CDR3 protein: CATTGTGSTGELFF

CDR3 length: 13
V gene: TRBV12-3/TRBV12-4
CDR3 protein: CASSSYRGTEAFF

CDR3 length: 15
V gene: TRBV3-1/TRBV3-2
CDR3 protein: CASSQGLAGVYEQYF

CDR3 length: 16
V gene: TRBV27
CDR3 protein: CASSHGQGISTGELFF

CDR3 length: 16
V gene: TRBV5-1
CDR3 protein: CASSLREGSGANVLTF

CDR3 length: 11
V gene: TRBV14
CDR3 protein: CASSQAREQFF

CDR3 length: 19
V gene: TRBV28
CDR3 protein: CASSSLAGGPPPGANVLTF

CDR3 length: 15
V gene: TRBV7-8
CDR3 protein: CASSLVTGGESPLHF

CDR3 length: 14
V gene: TRBV28
CDR3 protein: CASSTGVWGNEQFF

CDR3 length: 20
V gene: TRBV21-1
CDR3 protein: CASSKVGGTSGRKSPPEQYF

CDR3 length: 16
V gene: TRBV5-1
CDR3 protein: CASSPGTDPAWDTQYF

CDR3 length: 11
V gene: TRBV27
CDR3 protein: CASTFRGEQYF

CDR3 length: 15
V gene: TRBV28
CDR3 protein: CASSPLEGAAYEQYF

CDR3 length: 15
V gene: TRBV24-1
CDR3 protein: CATSDPGTGVHEQYF

CDR3 length: 13
V gene: TRBV2
CDR3 protein: CASSDMTHNEQFF

CDR3 length: 13
V gene: TRBV19
CDR3 protein: CASSVTGYNEQFF

CDR3 length: 13
V gene: TRBV12-3/TRBV12-4
CDR3 protein: CASSPTGGYGYTF

CDR3 length: 16
V gene: TRBV6-5
CDR3 protein: CASSYSAGRGQGEQYF

CDR3 length: 14
V gene: TRBV28
CDR3 protein: CASSVTGANTEAFF

CDR3 length: 16
V gene: TRBV21-1
CDR3 protein: CASSPQGQGANTEAFF

CDR3 length: 15
V gene: TRBV6-5
CDR3 protein: CASGFQGGTNNEQFF

CDR3 length: 16
V gene: TRBV19
CDR3 protein: CASSMGQGGGNQPQHF

CDR3 length: 18
V gene: TRBV20-1
CDR3 protein: CSATERGWTALSYNEQFF

CDR3 length: 13
V gene: TRBV5-1
CDR3 protein: CASSLIGQGEQYF

CDR3 length: 14
V gene: TRBV11-2
CDR3 protein: CASSLTSSSYEQYF

CDR3 length: 12
V gene: TRBV5-1
CDR3 protein: CASRQDSYGYTF

CDR3 length: 16
V gene: TRBV2
CDR3 protein: CASSALGGINNSPLHF

CDR3 length: 14
V gene: TRBV14
CDR3 protein: CASSHRGKTGELFF

CDR3 length: 12
V gene: TRBV29-1
CDR3 protein: CSVEARRNEQYF

CDR3 length: 17
V gene: TRBV18
CDR3 protein: CASSPPGPAATNEKLFF

CDR3 length: 15
V gene: TRBV30
CDR3 protein: CAWSFGAGRNQPQHF

CDR3 length: 13
V gene: TRBV3-1/TRBV3-2
CDR3 protein: CASSQTGNSEQFF

CDR3 length: 14
V gene: TRBV28
CDR3 protein: CASSRGGANYGYTF

CDR3 length: 14
V gene: TRBV5-6
CDR3 protein: CASSESTASYEQYF

CDR3 length: 16
V gene: TRBV10-3
CDR3 protein: CAISGGTSSTKATQYF

CDR3 length: 18
V gene: TRBV14
CDR3 protein: CASSQDWDTGKGNTEAFF

CDR3 length: 14
V gene: TRBV5-1
CDR3 protein: CASSLGLEFYEQYF

CDR3 length: 17
V gene: TRBV5-1
CDR3 protein: CASGRRSWTGTGETQYF

CDR3 length: 15
V gene: TRBV4-2
CDR3 protein: CASSQGAGSNQPQHF

CDR3 length: 14
V gene: TRBV5-6
CDR3 protein: CASSSTGGPDTQYF

CDR3 length: 14
V gene: TRBV9
CDR3 protein: CASSVGSGGPFWYF

CDR3 length: 15
V gene: TRBV9
CDR3 protein: CASSVVPGQGETQYF

CDR3 length: 13
V gene: TRBV15
CDR3 protein: CATSRDPRQPQHF

CDR3 length: 14
V gene: TRBV30
CDR3 protein: CAWSPTGSGTEAFF

CDR3 length: 15
V gene: TRBV16
CDR3 protein: CASSHRDRVGYEQYF

CDR3 length: 19
V gene: TRBV5-1
CDR3 protein: CASSLAKVAGASNYNEQFF

CDR3 length: 15
V gene: TRBV10-3
CDR3 protein: CAIRAGQDSNQPQHF

CDR3 length: 17
V gene: TRBV3-1/TRBV3-2
CDR3 protein: CASSPSSTGQPNQPQHF